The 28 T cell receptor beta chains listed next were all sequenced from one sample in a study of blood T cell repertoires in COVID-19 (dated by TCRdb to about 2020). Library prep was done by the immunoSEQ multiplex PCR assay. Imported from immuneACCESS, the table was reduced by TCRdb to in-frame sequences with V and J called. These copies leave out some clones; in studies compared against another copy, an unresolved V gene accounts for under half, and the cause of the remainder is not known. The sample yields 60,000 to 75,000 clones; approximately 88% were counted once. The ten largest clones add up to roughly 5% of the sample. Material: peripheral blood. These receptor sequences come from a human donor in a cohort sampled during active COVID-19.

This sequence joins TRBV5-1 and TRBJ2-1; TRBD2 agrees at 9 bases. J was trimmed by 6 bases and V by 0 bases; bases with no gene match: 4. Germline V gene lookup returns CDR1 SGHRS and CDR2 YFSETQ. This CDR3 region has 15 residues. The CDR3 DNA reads TGCGCCAGCAGCTTGGGGCGCGGGAGGGCCAATGAGCAGTTCTTC. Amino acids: CASSLGRGRANEQFF.

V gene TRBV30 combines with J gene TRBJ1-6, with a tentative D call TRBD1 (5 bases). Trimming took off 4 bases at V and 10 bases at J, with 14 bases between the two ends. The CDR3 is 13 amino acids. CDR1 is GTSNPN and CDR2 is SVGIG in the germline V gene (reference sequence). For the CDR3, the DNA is TGTGCCTGGATTGGAGGGGCTGGGTCACCCCTCCACTTT. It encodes CAWIGGAGSPLHF.

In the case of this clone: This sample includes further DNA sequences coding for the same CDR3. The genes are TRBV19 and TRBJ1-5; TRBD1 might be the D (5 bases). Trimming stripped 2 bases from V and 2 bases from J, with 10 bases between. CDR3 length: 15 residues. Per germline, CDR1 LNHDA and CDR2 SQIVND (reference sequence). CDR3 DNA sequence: TGTGCCAGTAGTATACCAGGGTTAGGCAATCAGCCCCAGCATTTT. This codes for CASSIPGLGNQPQHF.

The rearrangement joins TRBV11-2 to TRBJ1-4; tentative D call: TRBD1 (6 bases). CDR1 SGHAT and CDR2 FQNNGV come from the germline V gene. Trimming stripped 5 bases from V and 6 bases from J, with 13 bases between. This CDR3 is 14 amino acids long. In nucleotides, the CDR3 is TGTGCCAGCAGCACTAGTAGGGGGTATGAAAAACTGTTTTTT. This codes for CASSTSRGYEKLFF.

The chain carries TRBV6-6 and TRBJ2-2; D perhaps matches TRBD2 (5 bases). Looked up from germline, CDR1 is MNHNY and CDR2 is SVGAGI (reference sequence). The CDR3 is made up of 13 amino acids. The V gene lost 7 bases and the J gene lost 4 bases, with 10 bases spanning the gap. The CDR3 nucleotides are TGTGCCAGCAATTTCGGGGTCACCGGGGAGCTGTTTTTT. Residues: CASNFGVTGELFF.

The CDR3 DNA is TGTGCCAGCTCACCGGGCCAGATGAACACTGAAGCTTTCTTT. Translation gives CASSPGQMNTEAFF. The chain is built from TRBV18 and TRBJ1-1, with no clear D. The CDR3 consists of 14 residues. The V gene lost 3 bases and the J gene lost 0 bases, with 8 bases spanning the gap. Germline V lookup: CDR1 KGHSH, CDR2 LQKENI. The entire variable domain, with the rest obtained from reference TRBV18 and TRBJ1-1, is as follows: NAGVMQNPRHLVRRRGQEARLRCSPMKGHSHVYWYRQLPEEGLKFMVYLQKENIIDESGMPKERFSAEFPKEGPSILRIQQVVRGDSAAYFCASSPGQMNTEAFFGQGTRLTVV.

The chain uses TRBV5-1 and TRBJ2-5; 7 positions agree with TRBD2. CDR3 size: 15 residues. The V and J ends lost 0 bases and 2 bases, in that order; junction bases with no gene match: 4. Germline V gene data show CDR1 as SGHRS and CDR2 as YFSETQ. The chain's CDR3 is CASSLGLAEQETQYF. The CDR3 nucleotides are TGCGCCAGCAGCTTGGGCCTAGCGGAACAAGAGACCCAGTACTTC.

The CDR3 here is CASSQAGGDTEAFF. The DNA for the CDR3 is TGTGCCAGCAGCCAAGCCGGGGGGGACACTGAAGCTTTCTTT. This chain connects TRBV3-1 (or the pseudogene TRBV3-2) to TRBJ1-1; tentatively, D is TRBD1 (5 bases). This CDR3 is built from 14 residues. Trimming took off 1 base at V and 3 bases at J, with 9 bases between the two ends. Germline CDR1 reads LGHDT; CDR2 reads YNNKEL (reference sequence).

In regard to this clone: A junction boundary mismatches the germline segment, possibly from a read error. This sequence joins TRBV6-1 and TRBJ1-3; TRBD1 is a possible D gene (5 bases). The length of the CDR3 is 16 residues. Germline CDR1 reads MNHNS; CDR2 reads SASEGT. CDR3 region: CASREEARVSGNTIYF. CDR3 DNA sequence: TGTGCCAGCAGGGAAGAGGCCAGGGTCTCGGGAAACACCATATATTTT.

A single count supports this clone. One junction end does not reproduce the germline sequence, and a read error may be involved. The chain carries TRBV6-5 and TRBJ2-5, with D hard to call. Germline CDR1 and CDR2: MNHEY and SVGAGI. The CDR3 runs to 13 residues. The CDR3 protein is CASSDSPRETQYF. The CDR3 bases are TGTGCCAGCAGTGACTCTCCCCGGGAGACCCAGTACTTC.

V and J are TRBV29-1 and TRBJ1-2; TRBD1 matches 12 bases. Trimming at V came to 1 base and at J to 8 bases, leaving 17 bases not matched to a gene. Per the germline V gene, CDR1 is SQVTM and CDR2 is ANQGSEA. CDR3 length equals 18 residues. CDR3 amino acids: CSVEGGSVPGQGAEGYTF. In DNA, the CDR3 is TGCAGCGTTGAAGGAGGTTCGGTCCCGGGACAGGGGGCGGAAGGCTACACCTTC.

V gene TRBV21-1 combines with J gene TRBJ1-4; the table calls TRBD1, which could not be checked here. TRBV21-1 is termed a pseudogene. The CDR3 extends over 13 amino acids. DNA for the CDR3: TGTGCCAGCCGCCACAGGGGGAATGAAAAACTGTTTTTT. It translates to CASRHRGNEKLFF.

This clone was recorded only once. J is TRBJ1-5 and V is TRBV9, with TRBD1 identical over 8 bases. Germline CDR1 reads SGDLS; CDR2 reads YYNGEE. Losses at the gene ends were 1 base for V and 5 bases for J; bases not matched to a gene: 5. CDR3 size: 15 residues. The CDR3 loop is CASSVNTDRDQPQHF. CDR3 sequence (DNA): TGTGCCAGCAGCGTAAATACGGACAGGGATCAGCCCCAGCATTTT.

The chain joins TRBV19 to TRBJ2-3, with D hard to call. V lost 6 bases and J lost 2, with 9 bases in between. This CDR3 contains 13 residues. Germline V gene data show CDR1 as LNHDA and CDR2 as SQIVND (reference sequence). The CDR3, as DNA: TGTGCCAGTAGGGGCGTAGACACAGATACGCAGTATTTT. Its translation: CASRGVDTDTQYF.

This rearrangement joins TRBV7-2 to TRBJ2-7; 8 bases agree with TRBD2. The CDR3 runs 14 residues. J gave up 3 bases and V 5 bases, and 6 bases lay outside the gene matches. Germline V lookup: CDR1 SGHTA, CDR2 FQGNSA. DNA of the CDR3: TGTGCCAGCAGCCGCATAGCGGGAAACTACGAGCAGTACTTC. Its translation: CASSRIAGNYEQYF.

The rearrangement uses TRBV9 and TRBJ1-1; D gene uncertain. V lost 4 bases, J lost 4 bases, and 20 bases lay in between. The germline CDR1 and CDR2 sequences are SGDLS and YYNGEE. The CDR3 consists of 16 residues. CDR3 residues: CASSPRLRRSSTEAFF. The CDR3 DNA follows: TGTGCCAGCAGCCCTCGGCTGAGGAGGTCTTCCACTGAAGCTTTCTTT.

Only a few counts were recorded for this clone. CDR3 sequence reads: CASTLGDYTEAFF. CDR3 in DNA: TGTGCCAGTACCCTAGGGGACTACACTGAAGCTTTCTTT. V gene TRBV19 combines with J gene TRBJ1-1; possibly TRBD1 for D (5 bases). Germline lookup yields CDR1 LNHDA and CDR2 SQIVND (reference sequence). Deletions cut 7 bases from V and 3 bases from J, with 12 bases between. CDR3 length: 13 residues.

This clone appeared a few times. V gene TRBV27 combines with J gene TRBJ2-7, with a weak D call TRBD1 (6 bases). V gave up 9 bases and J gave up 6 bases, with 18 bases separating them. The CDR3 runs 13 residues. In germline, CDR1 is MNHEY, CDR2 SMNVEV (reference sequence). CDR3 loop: CASSQRTGPEQYF. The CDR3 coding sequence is TGTGCCAGTAGTCAAAGAACAGGGCCCGAGCAGTACTTC.

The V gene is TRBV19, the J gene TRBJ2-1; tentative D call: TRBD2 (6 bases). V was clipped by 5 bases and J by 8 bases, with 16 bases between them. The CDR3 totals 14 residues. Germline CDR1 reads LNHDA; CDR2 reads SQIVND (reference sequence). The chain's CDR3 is CASSPPGVVDEQFF. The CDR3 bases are TGTGCCAGTAGTCCGCCGGGGGTGGTCGATGAGCAGTTCTTC.

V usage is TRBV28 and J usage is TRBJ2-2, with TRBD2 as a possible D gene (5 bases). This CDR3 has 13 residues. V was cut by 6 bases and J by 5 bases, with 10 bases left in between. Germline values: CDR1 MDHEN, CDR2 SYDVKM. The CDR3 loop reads CASSRTATGELFF. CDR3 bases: TGTGCCAGCAGCAGGACTGCGACCGGGGAGCTGTTTTTT.

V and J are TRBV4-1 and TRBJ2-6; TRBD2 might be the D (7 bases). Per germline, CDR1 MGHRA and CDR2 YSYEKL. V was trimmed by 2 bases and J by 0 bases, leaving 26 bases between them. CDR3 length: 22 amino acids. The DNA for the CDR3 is TGCGCCAGCAGCCAATTATTTGAGGGGGGGAGGACGATAAGCTCTGGGGCCAACGTCCTGACTTTC. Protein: CASSQLFEGGRTISSGANVLTF.

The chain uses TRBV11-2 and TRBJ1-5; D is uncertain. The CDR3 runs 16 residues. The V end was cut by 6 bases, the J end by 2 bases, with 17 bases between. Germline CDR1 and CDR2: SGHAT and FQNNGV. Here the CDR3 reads CASRHSGLGGNQPQHF. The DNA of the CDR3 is TGTGCCAGCAGACATAGTGGACTTGGTGGCAATCAGCCCCAGCATTTT.

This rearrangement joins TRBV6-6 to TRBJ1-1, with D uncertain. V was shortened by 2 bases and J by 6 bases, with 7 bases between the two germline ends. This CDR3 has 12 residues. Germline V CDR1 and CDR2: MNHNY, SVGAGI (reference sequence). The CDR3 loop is CASSYGQSEAFF. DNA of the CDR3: TGTGCCAGCAGTTACGGGCAGTCTGAAGCTTTCTTT.

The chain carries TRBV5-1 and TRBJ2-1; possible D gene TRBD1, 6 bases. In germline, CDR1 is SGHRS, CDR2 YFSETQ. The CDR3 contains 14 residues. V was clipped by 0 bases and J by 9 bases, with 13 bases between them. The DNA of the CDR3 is TGCGCCAGCAGCTTGGAACAGGGTGGCGGTGAGCAGTTCTTC. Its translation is CASSLEQGGGEQFF.

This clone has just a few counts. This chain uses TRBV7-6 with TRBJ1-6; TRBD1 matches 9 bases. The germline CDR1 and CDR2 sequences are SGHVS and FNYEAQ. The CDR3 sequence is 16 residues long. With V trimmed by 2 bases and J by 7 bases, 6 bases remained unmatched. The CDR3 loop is CASSLSTDRGNSPLHF. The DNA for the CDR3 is TGTGCCAGCAGCTTATCTACCGACAGGGGGAATTCACCCCTCCACTTT. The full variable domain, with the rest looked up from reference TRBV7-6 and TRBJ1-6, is GAGVSQSPRYKVTKRGQDVALRCDPISGHVSLYWYRQALGQGPEFLTYFNYEAQQDKSGLPNDRFSAERPEGSISTLTIQRTEQRDSAMYRCASSLSTDRGNSPLHFGNGTRLTVT.

Here the CDR3 DNA reads TGTGCCAGCAGCTTAGACTCGGGACACAAAATCTATGGCTACACCTTC. Its translation: CASSLDSGHKIYGYTF. V usage is TRBV7-2 and J usage is TRBJ1-2, with D possibly being TRBD1 (6 bases). Trimming took off 1 base at V and 4 bases at J, with 16 bases between the two ends. The CDR3 has 16 residues. Germline V gives CDR1 SGHTA, CDR2 FQGNSA.

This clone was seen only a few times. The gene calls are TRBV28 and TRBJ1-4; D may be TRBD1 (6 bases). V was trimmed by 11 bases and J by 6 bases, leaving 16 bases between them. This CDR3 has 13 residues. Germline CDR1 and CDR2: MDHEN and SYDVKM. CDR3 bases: TGTGCCGTTTGGGGGCAGGTGCATGAAAAACTGTTTTTT. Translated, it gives CAVWGQVHEKLFF.

The CDR3 region has the DNA TGTGCCAGTAGTAGAGGACAGGGAGACTATGGCTACACCTTC. Translating gives CASSRGQGDYGYTF. The chain is built from TRBV19 and TRBJ1-2; 8 nucleotides agree with TRBD1. Trimming at V came to 4 bases and at J to 3 bases, leaving 4 bases not matched to a gene. The CDR3 totals 14 residues. Germline-derived CDR1 and CDR2 are LNHDA and SQIVND (reference sequence).